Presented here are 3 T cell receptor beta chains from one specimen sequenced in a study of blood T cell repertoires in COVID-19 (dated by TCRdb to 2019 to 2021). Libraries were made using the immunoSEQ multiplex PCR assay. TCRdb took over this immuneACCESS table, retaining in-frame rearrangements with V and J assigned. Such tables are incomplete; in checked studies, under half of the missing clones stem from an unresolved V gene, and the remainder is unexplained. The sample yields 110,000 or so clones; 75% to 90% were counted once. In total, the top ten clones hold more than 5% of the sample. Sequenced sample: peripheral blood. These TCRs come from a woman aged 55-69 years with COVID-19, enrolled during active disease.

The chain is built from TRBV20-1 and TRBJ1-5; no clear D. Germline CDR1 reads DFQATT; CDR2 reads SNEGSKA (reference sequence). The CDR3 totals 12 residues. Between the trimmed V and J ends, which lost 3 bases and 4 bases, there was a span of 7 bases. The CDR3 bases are TGCAGTGCTAGTGGTCAGAATCAGCCCCAGCATTTT. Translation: CSASGQNQPQHF.

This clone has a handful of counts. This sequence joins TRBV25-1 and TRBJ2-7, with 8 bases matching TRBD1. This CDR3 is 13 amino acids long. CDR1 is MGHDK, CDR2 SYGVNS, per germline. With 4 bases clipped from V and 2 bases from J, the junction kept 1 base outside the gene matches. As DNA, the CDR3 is TGTGCCAGCAGTGTACAGGGGGCCTACGAGCAGTACTTC. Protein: CASSVQGAYEQYF.

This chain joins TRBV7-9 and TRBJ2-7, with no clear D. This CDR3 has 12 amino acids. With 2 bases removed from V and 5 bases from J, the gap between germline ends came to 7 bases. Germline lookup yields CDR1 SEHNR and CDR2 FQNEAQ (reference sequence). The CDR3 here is CASSLWSDEQYF. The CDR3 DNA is TGTGCCAGCAGCTTATGGTCAGACGAGCAGTACTTC.